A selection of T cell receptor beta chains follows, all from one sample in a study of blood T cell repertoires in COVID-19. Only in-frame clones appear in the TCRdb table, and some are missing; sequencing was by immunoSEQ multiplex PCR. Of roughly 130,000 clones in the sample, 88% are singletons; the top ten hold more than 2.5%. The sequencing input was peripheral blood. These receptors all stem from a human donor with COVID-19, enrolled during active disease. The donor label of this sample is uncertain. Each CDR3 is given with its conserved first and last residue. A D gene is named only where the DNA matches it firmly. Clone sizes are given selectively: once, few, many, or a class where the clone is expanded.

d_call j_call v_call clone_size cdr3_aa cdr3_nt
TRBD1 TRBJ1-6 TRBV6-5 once CASNSWTGGNSPLHF TGTGCCAGCAATTCCTGGACAGGCGGTAATTCACCCCTCCACTTT
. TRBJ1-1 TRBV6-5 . CASSFLRNTEAFF TGTGCCAGCAGTTTTCTCCGGAACACTGAAGCTTTCTTT
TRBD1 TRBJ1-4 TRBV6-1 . CASSEAGTGEEKLFF TGTGCCAGCAGTGAAGCGGGGACAGGGGAAGAAAAACTGTTTTTT
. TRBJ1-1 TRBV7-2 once CASSSFLGSTNTEAFF TGTGCCAGCAGCTCTTTTTTGGGCAGTACGAACACTGAAGCTTTCTTT
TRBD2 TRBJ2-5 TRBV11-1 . CASSSAAGERETQYF TGTGCCAGCAGCTCTGCAGCGGGAGAGCGAGAGACCCAGTACTTC
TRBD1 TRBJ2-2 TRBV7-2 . CASSLRDRVIMNTGELFF TGTGCCAGCAGCCTGCGGGACAGGGTAATTATGAACACCGGGGAGCTGTTTTTT
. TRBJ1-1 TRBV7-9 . CASSLALLNTEAFF TGTGCCAGCAGCTTAGCCCTCCTGAACACTGAAGCTTTCTTT
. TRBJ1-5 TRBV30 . CAWSVSGDGNQPQHF TGTGCCTGGAGTGTAAGCGGGGATGGCAATCAGCCCCAGCATTTT
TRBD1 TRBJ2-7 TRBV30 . CAWSSHGQGSSYEQYF TGTGCCTGGAGCTCCCATGGACAGGGCAGCTCCTACGAGCAGTACTTC
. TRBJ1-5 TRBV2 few CASNDRFNQPQHF TGTGCCAGCAACGACAGGTTCAATCAGCCCCAGCATTTT
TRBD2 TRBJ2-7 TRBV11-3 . CASSLSRGLGPSILGEQYF TGTGCCAGCAGCCTATCCAGGGGACTAGGGCCCTCGATACTGGGGGAGCAGTACTTC
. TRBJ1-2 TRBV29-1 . CSVMGGTPGYTF TGCAGCGTTATGGGGGGGACTCCCGGCTACACCTTC
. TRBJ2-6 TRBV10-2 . CASSLASGANVLTF TGCGCCAGCAGTTTAGCCTCTGGGGCCAACGTCCTGACTTTC
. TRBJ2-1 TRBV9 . CASSVGGGPSTNEQFF TGTGCCAGCAGCGTAGGAGGGGGACCCTCCACCAATGAGCAGTTCTTC
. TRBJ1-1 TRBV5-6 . CASSGGGTEAFF TGTGCCAGCAGCGGCGGGGGCACTGAAGCTTTCTTT
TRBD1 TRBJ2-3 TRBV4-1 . CASSQWTGVDTQYF TGCGCCAGCAGCCAATGGACAGGGGTAGATACGCAGTATTTT
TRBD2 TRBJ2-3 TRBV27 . CASSYRGGRAPDTQYF TGTGCCAGCAGCTACCGTGGGGGGAGGGCCCCAGATACGCAGTATTTT
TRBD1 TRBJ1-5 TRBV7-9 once CASSSQDRDGNQPQHF TGTGCCAGCAGCTCCCAGGACAGGGATGGCAATCAGCCCCAGCATTTT
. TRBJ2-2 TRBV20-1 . CSASWGGNTGELFF TGCAGTGCTAGTTGGGGAGGGAACACCGGGGAGCTGTTTTTT
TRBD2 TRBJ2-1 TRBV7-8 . CASSLTSGKDEQFF TGTGCCAGCAGCCTGACTAGCGGGAAGGATGAGCAGTTCTTC
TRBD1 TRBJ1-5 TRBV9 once CAWGTGKSQPQHF TGTGCCTGGGGGACAGGGAAGAGCCAGCCCCAGCATTTT
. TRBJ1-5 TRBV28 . CASSFRAGSYSNQPQHF TGTGCCAGCAGTTTCAGGGCGGGGTCTTATAGCAATCAGCCCCAGCATTTT
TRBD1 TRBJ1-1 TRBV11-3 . CASSLVRDRGAFF TGTGCCAGCAGCTTAGTCCGGGACAGGGGCGCTTTCTTT
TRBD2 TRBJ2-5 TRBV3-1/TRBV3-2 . CASSQARGAGGYQETQYF TGTGCCAGCAGCCAAGCGCGGGGGGCCGGCGGGTACCAAGAGACCCAGTACTTC
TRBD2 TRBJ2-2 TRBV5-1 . CASSSSGGETGELFF TGCGCCAGCAGCTCTAGCGGGGGAGAAACCGGGGAGCTGTTTTTT
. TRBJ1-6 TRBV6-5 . CASSRLAGNSPLHF TGTGCCAGCAGCCGCTTGGCCGGGAATTCACCCCTCCACTTT
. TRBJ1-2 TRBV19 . CASSSSRQGNYGYTF TGTGCCAGTAGTAGTTCGCGGCAGGGAAACTATGGCTACACCTTC
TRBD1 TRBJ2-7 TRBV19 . CASRPGTGVLAGEQYF TGTGCCAGTAGGCCCGGGACAGGAGTTCTAGCAGGCGAGCAGTACTTC
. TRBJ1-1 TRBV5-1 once CASSLAVNTEAFF TGCGCCAGCAGCTTGGCTGTGAACACTGAAGCTTTCTTT
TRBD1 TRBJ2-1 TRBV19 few CATKEGTGLYNEQFF TGTGCCACAAAGGAAGGGACAGGGCTTTACAATGAGCAGTTCTTC
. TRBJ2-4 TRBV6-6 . CASSRDREDIQYF TGTGCCAGCAGCCGCGACAGGGAGGACATTCAGTACTTC
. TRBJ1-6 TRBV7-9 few CASSRMGHRNSPLHF TGTGCCAGCAGCCGGATGGGACATCGAAATTCACCCCTCCACTTT
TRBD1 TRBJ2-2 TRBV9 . CASSPDPKDRENTGELFF TGTGCCAGCAGCCCCGATCCCAAGGACAGGGAGAACACCGGGGAGCTGTTTTTT
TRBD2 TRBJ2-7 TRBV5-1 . CASRFLPGGSSYEQYF TGCGCCAGTCGCTTCCTGCCCGGGGGGAGCTCCTACGAGCAGTACTTC
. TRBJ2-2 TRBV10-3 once CAISPRQVGSTNTGELFF TGTGCCATCAGTCCTCGACAGGTTGGAAGTACGAACACCGGGGAGCTGTTTTTT
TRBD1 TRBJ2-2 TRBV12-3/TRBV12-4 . CASLDRVTGELFF TGTGCCAGTCTAGACAGGGTTACCGGGGAGCTGTTTTTT
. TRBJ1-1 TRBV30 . CAWTSRGGSTEAFF TGTGCCTGGACCTCCCGGGGGGGATCCACTGAAGCTTTCTTT
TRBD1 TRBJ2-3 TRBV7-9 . CASSLPGTGTPDTQYF TGTGCCAGCAGCTTACCCGGGACAGGGACTCCAGATACGCAGTATTTT
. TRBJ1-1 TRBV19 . CASSMNLLGGTEAFF TGTGCCAGTAGTATGAATCTTTTAGGCGGCACTGAAGCTTTCTTT
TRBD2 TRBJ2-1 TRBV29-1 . CSVWDYSTLDEQFF TGCAGCGTGTGGGACTATAGTACACTCGATGAGCAGTTCTTC
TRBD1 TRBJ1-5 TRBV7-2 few CASSLQGASNQPQHF TGTGCCAGCAGCTTACAGGGGGCGAGCAATCAGCCCCAGCATTTT
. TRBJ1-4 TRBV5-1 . CASSSTGGWRSEKLFF TGCGCCAGCAGTTCTACGGGTGGCTGGAGGAGTGAAAAACTGTTTTTT
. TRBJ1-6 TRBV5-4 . CASSLDRSNSPLHF TGTGCCAGCAGCTTGGACAGGTCGAATTCACCCCTCCACTTT
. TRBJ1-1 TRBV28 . CASKLGNTEAFF TGTGCCAGCAAGTTGGGCAACACTGAAGCTTTCTTT
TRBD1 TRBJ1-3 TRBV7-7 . CASSLDRGAGNTIYF TGTGCTAGCAGCTTAGACAGGGGAGCTGGAAACACCATATATTTT
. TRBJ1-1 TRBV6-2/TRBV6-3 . CASSPYSEAVEAFF TGTGCCAGCAGTCCCTATAGCGAAGCGGTTGAAGCTTTCTTT
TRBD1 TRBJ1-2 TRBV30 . CAWSARTGSANYGYTF TGTGCCTGGAGTGCCAGGACAGGGAGTGCTAACTATGGCTACACCTTC
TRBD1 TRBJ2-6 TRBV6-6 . CASSPPKTGSGANVLTF TGTGCCAGCAGTCCCCCCAAGACAGGGTCTGGGGCCAACGTCCTGACTTTC
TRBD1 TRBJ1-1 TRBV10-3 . CAVTGDGTEAFF TGTGCCGTCACAGGGGACGGAACTGAAGCTTTCTTT
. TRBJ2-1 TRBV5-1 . CASSLVEAPISYNEQFF TGCGCCAGCAGCTTGGTCGAGGCACCCATCTCCTACAATGAGCAGTTCTTC
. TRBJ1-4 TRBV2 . CAAGRDPNEKLFF TGTGCCGCGGGACGGGATCCTAATGAAAAACTGTTTTTT